This T cell receptor beta chain comes out of a study of blood T cell repertoires in COVID-19. Study at large: Sites in the United States, Italy and Spain provided acute and convalescent COVID-19 samples. PBMCs, B-cell-depleted T cells, or T cells provided the cDNA or gDNA that made up the material.

This CDR3 has 15 residues. Germline V CDR1 and CDR2: SGHTA, FQGNSA. V shed 5 bases and J shed 2 bases, with 13 bases lying between them. Profiled with immunoSEQ multiplex PCR; TCRdb holds only in-frame clones, not every one. Here the sample spans under 300,000 clones, around four fifths being singletons. This TCR derives from a man over 45 with acute or convalescent COVID-19. The sample comprised peripheral blood. This chain links TRBV7-2 with TRBJ1-5; a weak D match, TRBD1 (6 bases). CDR3 sequence reads: CASSPGRGGNQPQHF. CDR3 in DNA: TGTGCCAGCAGCCCCGGCAGGGGAGGCAATCAGCCCCAGCATTTT. Based on the CDR3 plus reference TRBV7-2 and TRBJ1-5, the full variable domain is GAGVSQSPSNKVTEKGKDVELRCDPISGHTALYWYRQSLGQGLEFLIYFQGNSAPDKSGLPSDRFSAERTGGSVSTLTIQRTQQEDSAVYLCASSPGRGGNQPQHFGDGTRLSIL.